The 25 T cell receptor beta chains reported below all come from one sample, sequenced in a study of T cell repertoires in cytomegalovirus infection. In TCRdb, the reads were re-called with MiXCR into one record per CDR3 protein. Altogether 210,000 or so distinct CDR3 sequences are present, around 6.2% being singletons, with the ten largest covering around 6.5%. Sequencing was performed on PBMCs. Receptor source: a human donor in good health (CMV status not recorded). Some clones in this sample may be carry-over from other donors' samples.

This clonotype was recorded many times. The chain uses TRBV15 and TRBJ2-7, with D possibly matching TRBD2 (5 bases). This CDR3 is built from 13 residues. Trimming stripped 3 bases from V and 2 bases from J, with 8 bases between. The germline V gene has CDR1 LNHNV and CDR2 YYDKDF (reference sequence). CDR3 bases: TGTGCCACCAGCAGCGACGGGACCTACGAGCAGTACTTC. Its translation: CATSSDGTYEQYF. Based on the CDR3 plus reference TRBV15 and TRBJ2-7, the full variable domain is DAMVIQNPRYQVTQFGKPVTLSCSQTLNHNVMYWYQQKSSQAPKLLFHYYDKDFNNEADTPDNFQSRRPNTSFCFLDIRSPGLGDTAMYLCATSSDGTYEQYFGPGTRLTVT.

This clonotype was seen repeatedly, ten times or more. J is TRBJ2-5 and V is TRBV7-8; maybe TRBD2 (5 bases). Trimming pared 5 bases from V and 2 bases from J, leaving 18 bases between. Germline CDR1 SGHVS, CDR2 FQNEAQ. The CDR3 is made up of 16 amino acids. The CDR3 here is CASSLTGSSRQETQYF. Here the CDR3 DNA reads TGTGCCAGCAGCCTTACGGGGTCATCCAGACAAGAGACCCAGTACTTC.

This clonotype has at least ten counts. This chain joins TRBV12-3 or TRBV12-4 and TRBJ1-2; 7 bases match TRBD1. The CDR3 runs to 14 residues. V trimming: 5 bases; J trimming: 6 bases; junction bases outside the gene matches: 9. This CDR3 is CASSPRQGWDGYTF. CDR3 DNA: TGTGCCAGCAGTCCCCGACAGGGTTGGGATGGCTACACCTTC.

This chain joins TRBV4-3 and TRBJ2-5, with no clear D. Trimming stripped 0 bases from V and 5 bases from J, with 19 bases between. Germline CDR1 reads LGHNA; CDR2 reads YSLEER. This CDR3 is 17 amino acids long. The CDR3 DNA reads as TGCGCCAGCAGCCAAGATCGGATTGGGCAGGTCGCGGAGACCCAGTACTTC. This encodes CASSQDRIGQVAETQYF.

This clonotype has a count of ten or more. The chain has TRBV16 and TRBJ1-6; no definite D call. Germline assignment: CDR1 KGHSY and CDR2 FQNENV. V lost 0 bases and J lost 4, with 4 bases in between. This CDR3 has 14 amino acids. The DNA for the CDR3 is TGTGCCAGCAGCCAATCCCGATATAATTCACCCCTCCACTTT. This gives the protein CASSQSRYNSPLHF.

The table lists this clonotype with many counts. The J gene is TRBJ2-6, the V gene TRBV28; D may be TRBD2 (7 bases). This CDR3 is 17 amino acids long. V lost 7 bases and J 0 bases, leaving 16 bases between the germline ends. The V gene's germline CDR1 is MDHEN and CDR2 SYDVKM. The CDR3 protein is CASIEGGINSGANVLTF. In nucleotides, the CDR3 is TGTGCCAGCATCGAGGGGGGGATTAACTCTGGGGCCAACGTCCTGACTTTC.

This clonotype was detected many times. CDR3 sequence reads: CSASGATDSPLHF. CDR3 coding DNA: TGCAGTGCTAGCGGGGCAACCGATTCACCCCTCCACTTT. The V gene is TRBV20-1, the J gene TRBJ1-6, with D possibly TRBD1 on 5 matching bases. From germline, CDR1 is DFQATT and CDR2 SNEGSKA (reference sequence). V was pared by 3 bases and J by 8 bases, with 11 bases between. The CDR3 contains 13 residues.

The sample holds many counts of this clonotype. The chain is built from TRBV12-3 or TRBV12-4 and TRBJ2-3; 7 positions agree with TRBD1. There are 16 residues in the CDR3. With V trimmed by 5 bases and J by 3 bases, 11 bases remained unmatched. CDR3 sequence: CASSPLRQGITDTQYF. CDR3 bases: TGTGCCAGCAGTCCCCTCCGACAGGGAATTACAGATACGCAGTATTTT.

This clonotype was recorded many times. This rearrangement joins TRBV7-2 to TRBJ2-1, with TRBD2 matching 8 bases. V shed 2 bases and J 0 bases; nucleotides not matched to a gene: 6. The CDR3 sequence is 17 residues long. Germline V gives CDR1 SGHTA, CDR2 FQGNSA. For the CDR3, the DNA is TGTGCCAGCAGCTTAACTAGCGGCGCGTCCTCCTACAATGAGCAGTTCTTC. Translation: CASSLTSGASSYNEQFF.

Concerning this clonotype itself: A read error may explain this, as a much larger clone is one base away. The chain couples TRBV5-1 to TRBJ1-1; D is undetermined. From germline, CDR1 is SGHRS and CDR2 YFSETQ. The CDR3 loop spans 13 amino acids. CDR3: CGSSIGRASEAFF. As DNA, the CDR3 is TGCGGCAGCAGCATCGGACGGGCCTCCGAAGCTTTCTTT.

V is TRBV20-1 and J is TRBJ2-3; perhaps D is TRBD1 or TRBD2 (5 bases each). The CDR3 extends over 13 amino acids. Germline V lookup: CDR1 DFQATT, CDR2 SNEGSKA (reference sequence). V dropped 5 bases and J dropped 7 bases, with 16 bases sitting between them. In nucleotides, the CDR3 is TGCAGTGCTTGGTGGGGGTTAAGAAATACGCAGTATTTT. Translated, it gives CSAWWGLRNTQYF.

On this clonotype itself: This may stem from a read error, because a much larger clone lies one nucleotide away. J is TRBJ2-7 and V is TRBV7-4; 8 bases fit TRBD1. V was clipped by 3 bases and J by 3 bases; unmatched bases: 4. CDR1 and CDR2 from the germline V gene are SGHVT and SQSDAQ. The CDR3 totals 14 residues. The DNA for the CDR3 is TGTGCCAGCAGCTTCAGGGGGCCCCTCTACGAGCAGTACTTC. Protein sequence: CASSFRGPLYEQYF. Combining the CDR3 with reference TRBV7-4 and TRBJ2-7 gives the whole variable domain GAGVSQSPRYKVAKRGRDVALRCDSISGHVTLYWYRQTLGQGSEVLTYSQSDAQRDKSGRPSGRFSAERPERSVSTLKIQRTEQGDSAVYLCASSFRGPLYEQYFGPGTRLTVT.

This clonotype came up many times. The genes are TRBV20-1 and TRBJ1-4; D is unclear. Looked up from germline, CDR1 is DFQATT and CDR2 is SNEGSKA (reference sequence). Trimming shortened V by 6 bases and J by 0 bases, and 2 bases separated the two germline ends. The CDR3 has 11 amino acids. CDR3 sequence (DNA): TGCAGTGCCTCAACTAATGAAAAACTGTTTTTT. Protein: CSASTNEKLFF.

This clonotype came up many times. In DNA, the CDR3 is TGTGCCAGCAGCCTGCTGGGTGTGGGGGGGACGAACGAGCAGTACTTC. Its translation is CASSLLGVGGTNEQYF. This chain links TRBV7-2 with TRBJ2-7; 7 bases agree with TRBD2. Trimming removed 5 bases from V and 5 bases from J; junction bases left unmatched: 15. CDR3 length: 16 residues. CDR1 and CDR2 (germline): SGHTA, FQGNSA.

This clonotype showed up many times. The chain combines TRBV28 with TRBJ1-2; TRBD1 matches 8 bases. The CDR3 length is 14 residues. The junction had 11 bases not matched to a gene; V was cut back by 6 bases and J by 8 bases. Germline V gene data show CDR1 as MDHEN and CDR2 as SYDVKM. CDR3: CASRSLDRALGYTF. DNA for the CDR3: TGTGCCAGCAGGTCCTTGGACAGGGCGCTCGGCTACACCTTC.

This clonotype was counted many times. J is TRBJ1-1 and V is TRBV14; D is uncertain. The CDR3 length is 17 residues. The ends were cut back, 4 bases at V and 1 base at J, with 19 bases in the middle. Germline V gene data show CDR1 as SGHDN and CDR2 as FVKESK. CDR3: CASSRSSGLRGNTEAFF. CDR3 nucleotide sequence: TGTGCCAGCAGCCGTTCCTCAGGCCTGCGGGGGAACACTGAAGCTTTCTTT.

This clonotype was counted at least ten times. The chain is built from TRBV29-1 and TRBJ1-1; D gene unclear. Trimming left V 6 bases short and J 1 base short, with 3 bases between. Germline lookup yields CDR1 SQVTM and CDR2 ANQGSEA. The CDR3 is made up of 10 amino acids. In DNA form, the CDR3 reads TGCAGCGTCAAGAACACTGAAGCTTTCTTT. Translated, it gives CSVKNTEAFF.

In its sample, this clonotype was seen many times. CDR3 residues: CASSLLGQGGELFF. The CDR3 bases are TGTGCCAGCAGCTTACTCGGGCAAGGCGGGGAGCTGTTTTTT. This chain joins TRBV7-3 and TRBJ2-2; the D is unclear. Germline assignment: CDR1 SGHTA and CDR2 FQGTGA. This CDR3 is built from 14 residues. V was pared by 2 bases and J by 7 bases, with 11 bases between.

There are many counts of this clonotype. Written as DNA, the CDR3 is TGCAGCGTAGACACCGGACTAGCGGGAAATGGGGAGACCCAGTACTTC. Protein: CSVDTGLAGNGETQYF. V is TRBV29-1 and J is TRBJ2-5; 12 nucleotides line up with TRBD2. The CDR3 loop spans 16 amino acids. V lost 6 bases and J lost 5; bases outside the gene matches: 13. The V gene's germline CDR1 is SQVTM and CDR2 ANQGSEA.

Only a few counts were recorded for this clonotype. The chain employs TRBV14 and TRBJ1-1; 7 nucleotides align to TRBD1. Germline V gives CDR1 SGHDN, CDR2 FVKESK. This CDR3 has 15 amino acids. V shed 4 bases and J 5 bases; nucleotides not matched to a gene: 10. The CDR3 DNA reads TGTGCCAGCAGCCGACACAGGGGTCCGGGGACTGAAGCTTTCTTT. Encoded protein: CASSRHRGPGTEAFF.

This clonotype was observed at least ten times. The gene calls are TRBV20-1 and TRBJ1-5; a weak D match, TRBD1 (6 bases). Between the trimmed V and J ends, which lost 8 bases and 2 bases, there was a span of 13 bases. From germline, CDR1 is DFQATT and CDR2 SNEGSKA (reference sequence). The CDR3 length is 13 residues. The chain's CDR3 is CSSRGSGNQPQHF. In nucleotides, the CDR3 is TGCAGTTCCAGGGGCAGCGGCAATCAGCCCCAGCATTTT.

This clonotype was seen only a few times. The chain uses TRBV29-1 and TRBJ1-4, with 8 bases matching TRBD1. This CDR3 is built from 15 residues. Germline trimming cut 0 bases from V and 8 bases from J; bases unmatched to any gene: 8. Germline V lookup: CDR1 SQVTM, CDR2 ANQGSEA. The CDR3 nucleotides are TGCAGCGTTGAAGATAGGGCAGGGGGCGAGGAAAAACTGTTTTTT. It is translated as CSVEDRAGGEEKLFF.

The table lists this clonotype with many counts. The chain carries TRBV6-6 and TRBJ2-2; 13 nucleotides line up with TRBD2. V was clipped by 0 bases and J by 7 bases; unmatched bases: 2. This CDR3 is built from 16 residues. In germline, CDR1 is MNHNY, CDR2 SVGAGI (reference sequence). Written as DNA, the CDR3 is TGTGCCAGCAGTTACTCGACTAGCGGGGGGAACGGGGAGCTGTTTTTT. This sequence encodes CASSYSTSGGNGELFF.

This clonotype was picked up many times. CDR3 amino acids: CASRDSPSGANVLTF. The CDR3 DNA follows: TGTGCCAGCAGGGACAGCCCCTCTGGGGCCAACGTCCTGACTTTC. The V and J genes are TRBV12-3 or TRBV12-4 and TRBJ2-6; D may be TRBD1 (6 bases). This CDR3 is 15 amino acids long. The ends were cut back, 6 bases at V and 0 bases at J, with 9 bases in the middle.

This clonotype was picked up many times. The rearrangement links TRBV20-1 to TRBJ1-6; 9 nucleotides line up with TRBD1. The CDR3 covers 15 residues. V was clipped by 3 bases and J by 9 bases; unmatched bases: 9. CDR1 is DFQATT and CDR2 is SNEGSKA in the germline V gene (reference sequence). The CDR3 loop is CSARGSTGGGSPLHF. The CDR3 nucleotides are TGCAGTGCTAGGGGCTCTACAGGGGGCGGTTCACCCCTCCACTTT.